The T cell receptor (beta chain) described here comes from a study of T cells in Graves' hyperthyroidism and ophthalmopathy. Authors of the study amplified TCR beta CDR3 regions from RNA transcripts. HTBI primers drove first-round RT-PCR of the TCR CDR3. MiXCR was run by TCRdb on the multiplex PCR reads, yielding one entry per CDR3 protein. The sample contains approximately 220,000 distinct CDR3 sequences, around 19% of which appear only once. Germline CDR1 DFQATT, CDR2 SNEGSKA (reference sequence). The CDR3 sequence is 12 residues long. The V gene lost 3 bases and the J gene lost 1 base, with 5 bases spanning the gap. Ten or more counts support this clonotype.

The receptor comes from a man in his forties with Graves' hyperthyroidism. This chain connects TRBV20-1 to TRBJ2-3; no clear D. The specimen sequenced was blood. The chain's CDR3 is CSARWRTDTQYF. The CDR3 DNA reads TGCAGTGCTAGGTGGCGCACAGATACGCAGTATTTT.